A single sample is the source of the 23 T cell receptor beta chains below, sequenced in a study of Graves' ophthalmopathy and Graves' hyperthyroidism. Researchers took RNA transcripts and amplified TCR beta CDR3 regions from them. Scientists carried out first-round RT-PCR using HTBI primers and then a second-round multiplex PCR. One entry per CDR3 protein, called by TCRdb with MiXCR from the multiplex PCR reads. The table has around 1,200,000 distinct CDR3 sequences, about 35% seen once. The sequenced sample was peripheral blood or thyroid tissue (not recorded which). These receptors were obtained from an adult man with Graves' hyperthyroidism.

V is TRBV15 and J is TRBJ2-6, with 7 bases matching TRBD2. Germline V gene sequence: CDR1 LNHNV, CDR2 YYDKDF (reference sequence). The V and J ends lost 3 bases and 2 bases, in that order; junction bases with no gene match: 7. CDR3 length: 17 amino acids. The CDR3 nucleotides read TGTGCCACCAGCAGCCAAGGGAGGGCGGCTGGGGCCAACGTCCTGACTTTC. Its translation is CATSSQGRAAGANVLTF.

This clonotype has a handful of counts. V and J are TRBV29-1 and TRBJ2-2; D may be TRBD1 or TRBD2 (5 bases each). Trimming removed 5 bases at V and 5 bases at J, with 12 bases between. The CDR3 length is 13 residues. The germline V gene encodes CDR1 SQVTM and CDR2 ANQGSEA. The CDR3 spells CSVWDLGTGELFF. CDR3 coding DNA: TGCAGCGTTTGGGACCTAGGTACCGGGGAGCTGTTTTTT.

The V call is TRBV25-1, the J call TRBJ2-7; a weak D match, TRBD2 (7 bases). Germline lookup yields CDR1 MGHDK and CDR2 SYGVNS. V lost 5 bases and J 1 base, leaving 18 bases between the germline ends. This CDR3 comprises 16 residues. The CDR3 is CASSPPRGAKSYEQYF. DNA for the CDR3: TGTGCCAGCAGTCCCCCACGGGGGGCTAAGTCCTACGAGCAGTACTTC.

The sample holds many counts of this clonotype. The V call is TRBV5-1, the J call TRBJ1-1; no reliable D call. CDR1 and CDR2 from the germline V gene are SGHRS and YFSETQ. This CDR3 comprises 15 residues. V lost 4 bases to trimming and J lost 2 bases, with 15 bases between them. CDR3: CASSISGKHNTEAFF. The CDR3 nucleotides are TGCGCCAGCAGCATCTCCGGGAAACACAACACTGAAGCTTTCTTT.

The sample holds a few counts of this clonotype. A read error may be the cause here, since a much bigger clone is one base away. V and J are TRBV25-1 and TRBJ2-5; TRBD1 or TRBD2 may be the D gene (6 bases each). The CDR3 has 14 residues. In germline, CDR1 is MGHDK, CDR2 SYGVNS. The CDR3 region is CASSDRGARETRYF. The DNA for the CDR3 is TGTGCCAGCAGTGATAGGGGGGCCCGGGAGACCCGGTACTTC. The variable domain in full, with the rest retrieved from reference TRBV25-1 and TRBJ2-5, is EADIYQTPRYLVIGTGKKITLECSQTMGHDKMYWYQQDPGMELHLIHYSYGVNSTEKGDLSSESTVSRIRTEHFPLTLESARPSHTSQYLCASSDRGARETRYFGPGTRLLVL.

The gene calls are TRBV20-1 and TRBJ2-7; TRBD2 agrees at 8 bases. The CDR3 is made up of 15 amino acids. The V and J ends lost 5 bases and 4 bases, in that order; junction bases with no gene match: 13. The V gene's germline CDR1 is DFQATT and CDR2 SNEGSKA (reference sequence). DNA for the CDR3: TGCAGTGCTCAAAGGTGGCGGGAGGTACAGTACGAGCAGTACTTC. Translation: CSAQRWREVQYEQYF.

The chain has TRBV12-3 or TRBV12-4 and TRBJ1-1, with D possibly TRBD1 on 5 matching bases. The CDR3 totals 16 residues. Trimming removed 6 bases at V and 1 base at J, with 18 bases between. The CDR3 spells CASRGRDGGPNTEAFF. DNA of the CDR3: TGTGCCAGCAGGGGAAGGGACGGAGGACCGAACACTGAAGCTTTCTTT.

This clonotype was seen ten or more times. The V call is TRBV10-2, the J call TRBJ2-7; either TRBD1 or TRBD2 may supply D (5 bases each). V lost 2 bases and J 5 bases, leaving 10 bases between the germline ends. This CDR3 region has 13 residues. CDR1 and CDR2 (germline): WSHSY, SAAADI. The CDR3 here is CASSEGGRDEQYF. DNA for the CDR3: TGCGCCAGCAGTGAGGGAGGCAGGGACGAGCAGTACTTC.

The sample holds one count of this clonotype. The chain recombines TRBV7-2 with TRBJ1-2, with 7 bases matching TRBD1. This CDR3 has 16 amino acids. V was clipped by 4 bases and J by 6 bases; unmatched bases: 14. Germline V gene lookup returns CDR1 SGHTA and CDR2 FQGNSA. In DNA form, the CDR3 reads TGTGCCAGCAGCTCACAAAGGGGGCCCCAGGTGGATGGCTACACCTTC. Translated: CASSSQRGPQVDGYTF. Together with reference TRBV7-2 and TRBJ1-2, the CDR3 gives the full variable domain: GAGVSQSPSNKVTEKGKDVELRCDPISGHTALYWYRQSLGQGLEFLIYFQGNSAPDKSGLPSDRFSAERTGGSVSTLTIQRTQQEDSAVYLCASSSQRGPQVDGYTFGSGTRLTVV.

This clonotype has at least ten counts. The chain employs TRBV7-2 and TRBJ1-3; D perhaps matches TRBD1 (6 bases). The CDR3 totals 16 residues. The germline gives CDR1 SGHTA, CDR2 FQGNSA. Trimming removed 5 bases from V and 5 bases from J, with 19 bases in between. The CDR3 sequence: CASSPRAGGGRNTIYF. CDR3 in DNA: TGTGCCAGCAGCCCGAGGGCCGGGGGCGGTAGAAACACCATATATTTT.

This clonotype was observed a few times. The rearrangement uses TRBV10-3 and TRBJ1-4, with D tentatively TRBD1 (5 bases). Germline values: CDR1 ENHRY, CDR2 SYGVKD. The CDR3 is 16 residues long. V lost 10 bases, J lost 7 bases, and 25 bases lay in between. The CDR3 DNA reads TGTGCCACCAGACTGGGTTCCGGGGGGAGAGGTGAAAAACTGTTTTTT. It yields the protein CATRLGSGGRGEKLFF.

This clonotype was counted many times. The CDR3 spells CASSVDGVWETQYF. The CDR3 nucleotides are TGTGCCAGCAGCGTAGATGGGGTGTGGGAGACCCAGTACTTC. This chain joins TRBV9 and TRBJ2-5; D gene ambiguous. The CDR3 totals 14 residues. Trimming cost V 0 bases and J 5 bases, with 11 bases left between them. Germline assignment: CDR1 SGDLS and CDR2 YYNGEE.

Ten or more counts support this clonotype. The CDR3 nucleotides read TGTGCCAGCAGCCAATTCGGGAAGAATTCACCCCTCCACTTT. Amino acids: CASSQFGKNSPLHF. This rearrangement joins TRBV4-2 to TRBJ1-6; D uncertain. V lost 2 bases, J lost 7 bases, and 9 bases lay in between. The V gene's germline CDR1 is LGHNA and CDR2 YNFKEQ. The CDR3 is 14 amino acids.

V and J are TRBV9 and TRBJ2-2, with D possibly being TRBD2 (7 bases). The germline V gene encodes CDR1 SGDLS and CDR2 YYNGEE. Trimming left V 0 bases short and J 9 bases short, with 24 bases between. This CDR3 comprises 18 residues. The CDR3 sequence: CASSVALGAGESFRELFF. The CDR3 bases are TGTGCCAGCAGCGTAGCCTTGGGGGCGGGAGAGTCGTTCCGGGAGCTGTTTTTT.

This clonotype was found many times. In nucleotides, the CDR3 is TGTGCTAGTGGTTTGGCCCTTGGACAGACTAAGAACACTGAAGCTTTCTTT. Protein: CASGLALGQTKNTEAFF. The chain recombines TRBV12-5 with TRBJ1-1; D may be TRBD1 (6 bases). Germline V lookup: CDR1 LGHNT, CDR2 FRNRAP. The length of the CDR3 is 17 residues. The ends were cut back, 1 base at V and 1 base at J, with 16 bases in the middle.

CDR3 bases: TGTGCCAGCAGACCGGGACAGGGTCTCACCGGGGAGCTGTTTTTT. Translated: CASRPGQGLTGELFF. The chain recombines TRBV10-3 with TRBJ2-2; TRBD1 matches 9 bases. The CDR3 sequence is 15 residues long. Germline lookup yields CDR1 ENHRY and CDR2 SYGVKD. With 10 bases clipped from V and 4 bases from J, the junction kept 10 bases outside the gene matches.

At least ten counts were recorded for this clonotype. The rearrangement links TRBV12-3 or TRBV12-4 to TRBJ1-1; the match to TRBD1 covers 9 bases. V trimming: 6 bases; J trimming: 1 base; junction bases outside the gene matches: 9. The CDR3 spans 16 residues. CDR3: CASRPPMGQGNTEAFF. The CDR3 bases are TGTGCCAGCAGGCCCCCCATGGGACAGGGGAACACTGAAGCTTTCTTT.

As concerns this clonotype: A much larger clone is a single base away; this may be a read error. The chain employs TRBV7-3 and TRBJ1-5; no clear D. Germline CDR1 is SGHTA and CDR2 is FQGTGA. The CDR3 runs to 15 residues. V gave up 2 bases and J gave up 3 bases, with 11 bases separating them. The CDR3, as DNA: TGTGCCAGCAGCTTATATGGCAGGATCAATCAGCCCCAGCATTTT. This gives the protein CASSLYGRINQPQHF.

This clonotype was detected once. The conserved phenylalanine or tryptophan normally closing the CDR3 is absent here, so this likely arose from a read error. This chain connects TRBV7-9 to TRBJ1-1; no definite D call. The CDR3 totals 14 residues. The V and J ends lost 3 bases and 3 bases respectively, with 11 bases between them. CDR1 is SEHNR, CDR2 FQNEAQ, per germline (reference sequence). The CDR3 DNA sequence: TGTGCCAGCAGCTTCCCCAGTTTGTACACTGAAGCTTTCCTT. Its protein product is CASSFPSLYTEAFL.

This clonotype was counted ten times or more. The rearrangement links TRBV29-1 to TRBJ2-7, with 10 bases fitting TRBD2. This CDR3 region has 13 residues. Germline V CDR1 and CDR2: SQVTM, ANQGSEA. With V trimmed by 5 bases and J by 3 bases, 4 bases remained unmatched. The CDR3, as DNA: TGCAGCGTTACACTAGCGGGGAGCTACGAGCAGTACTTC. Amino acid sequence: CSVTLAGSYEQYF.

At least ten counts were recorded for this clonotype. This chain joins TRBV29-1 and TRBJ1-1; D not resolved. The CDR3 runs 12 residues. Germline-derived CDR1 and CDR2 are SQVTM and ANQGSEA. V gave up 3 bases and J gave up 7 bases, with 12 bases separating them. In DNA form, the CDR3 reads TGCAGCGTTGAGAGGGTAAGGAATGAAGCTTTCTTT. It specifies CSVERVRNEAFF. The full variable domain, completed using reference TRBV29-1 and TRBJ1-1, is SAVISQKPSRDICQRGTSLTIQCQVDSQVTMMFWYRQQPGQSLTLIATANQGSEATYESGFVIDKFPISRPNLTFSTLTVSNMSPEDSSIYLCSVERVRNEAFFGQGTRLTVV.

This clonotype was seen only a few times. The chain recombines TRBV6-6 with TRBJ1-2; D gene ambiguous. CDR3 length equals 14 residues. The germline V and J ends were trimmed by 3 bases and 0 bases, with 8 bases remaining between them. CDR1 and CDR2 from the germline V gene are MNHNY and SVGAGI (reference sequence). In DNA form, the CDR3 reads TGTGCCAGCAGTTATCGAGGACCTAACTATGGCTACACCTTC. Protein sequence: CASSYRGPNYGYTF.

This clonotype was recorded only once. The chain links TRBV7-2 to TRBJ1-2; 9 bases are shared with TRBD1. The CDR3 is 16 residues long. Germline CDR1 and CDR2: SGHTA and FQGNSA. Unmatched junction bases numbered 7, after V lost 2 bases and J lost 3 bases. The CDR3 protein is CASSLTPGQGDYGYTF. As DNA, the CDR3 is TGTGCCAGCAGCTTAACCCCGGGACAGGGAGACTATGGCTACACCTTC.